The next 15 T cell receptor beta chains were all read from a single sample in a study of a mutant IDH1 vaccine in newly diagnosed glioma. Clones were read by immunoSEQ multiplex PCR, and TCRdb kept only the in-frame ones, dropping some. Of 60,000 or so clones in the sample, about 81% were seen once. Indicated time point: week 23, last vaccination. The vaccine gave 300 ug of a 20-mer mutant IDH1 peptide subcutaneously per dose. These receptors have no known antigen. The source was PBMCs, collected from a glioma patient whose treatment included an IDH1 peptide vaccine. These receptors were collected from a woman in her thirties or forties with glioma. Some clones in this sample may be carry-over from other donors' samples.

The V gene is TRBV6-5, the J gene TRBJ1-2; 9 bases are a match to TRBD1. Germline V gives CDR1 MNHEY, CDR2 SVGAGI. V lost 5 bases and J lost 8; bases outside the gene matches: 12. This CDR3 spans 15 amino acids. CDR3 loop: CASSNRDRVGKGYTF. The CDR3 region has the DNA TGTGCCAGCAGTAACAGGGACAGGGTGGGGAAAGGCTACACCTTC.

The rearrangement uses TRBV27 and TRBJ1-1; no firm D call. The germline gives CDR1 MNHEY, CDR2 SMNVEV (reference sequence). Trimming pared 7 bases from V and 1 base from J, leaving 10 bases between. The CDR3 spans 13 residues. CDR3 amino acids: CASTLHPNTEAFF. The CDR3 coding sequence is TGTGCCAGCACTTTGCATCCGAACACTGAAGCTTTCTTT.

The chain employs TRBV19 and TRBJ1-1; D is perhaps TRBD1 (5 bases). Germline V gene lookup returns CDR1 LNHDA and CDR2 SQIVND (reference sequence). This CDR3 is built from 16 residues. V lost 1 base to trimming and J lost 3 bases, with 15 bases between them. The CDR3 DNA reads as TGTGCCAGTAGTATAGGACACGCGGCGGGGGACACTGAAGCTTTCTTT. Amino acids: CASSIGHAAGDTEAFF.

The chain combines TRBV2 with TRBJ1-4; tentatively, D is TRBD1 (5 bases). Trimming shortened V by 6 bases and J by 7 bases, and 18 bases separated the two germline ends. The CDR3 is 15 residues long. Germline-derived CDR1 and CDR2 are SNHLY and FYNNEI. The CDR3 loop reads CASRRGPLVGEKLFF. The CDR3 DNA follows: TGTGCCAGCAGGCGGGGACCACTGGTTGGTGAAAAACTGTTTTTT.

The chain carries TRBV10-3 and TRBJ1-1; D not resolved. The germline V gene encodes CDR1 ENHRY and CDR2 SYGVKD. CDR3 length: 14 residues. The ends were cut back, 4 bases at V and 0 bases at J, with 9 bases in the middle. The CDR3 DNA reads TGTGCCATCAGTGGTGACATCTTGAACACTGAAGCTTTCTTT. Encoded protein: CAISGDILNTEAFF.

The V and J genes are TRBV6-1 and TRBJ2-2, with D possibly matching TRBD1 (7 bases). V gave up 0 bases and J gave up 2 bases, with 13 bases separating them. The CDR3 is 17 amino acids. CDR1 and CDR2 from the germline V gene are MNHNS and SASEGT. The CDR3: CASSEAGQGGNTGELFF. CDR3 coding DNA: TGTGCCAGCAGTGAAGCAGGCCAGGGGGGTAACACCGGGGAGCTGTTTTTT.

This chain connects TRBV4-1 to TRBJ1-1; D gene unclear. The germline V gene has CDR1 MGHRA and CDR2 YSYEKL. Trimming took off 1 base at V and 4 bases at J, with 13 bases between the two ends. CDR3 length: 15 residues. DNA for the CDR3: TGCGCCAGCAGCCAAGGCCCGGGTACCTCCACTGAAGCTTTCTTT. Protein: CASSQGPGTSTEAFF.

The chain employs TRBV5-6 and TRBJ1-2, with D hard to call. This CDR3 contains 13 residues. V lost 4 bases to trimming and J lost 8 bases, with 15 bases between them. Per the germline V gene, CDR1 is SGHDT and CDR2 is YYEEEE. The CDR3 region is CASSPTERYGYTF. The CDR3 DNA reads TGTGCCAGCAGCCCGACGGAGAGATACGGCTACACCTTC.

This CDR3 is CSAGWLGKDEQYF. Written as DNA, the CDR3 is TGCAGCGCCGGGTGGCTGGGCAAGGACGAGCAGTACTTC. V is TRBV29-1 and J is TRBJ2-7; D gene ambiguous. The CDR3 length is 13 residues. The V end was cut by 7 bases, the J end by 5 bases, with 18 bases between. Per the germline V gene, CDR1 is SQVTM and CDR2 is ANQGSEA.

V usage is TRBV7-2 and J usage is TRBJ1-5, with TRBD1 matching over 7 bases. CDR3 length: 15 residues. Germline lookup yields CDR1 SGHTA and CDR2 FQGNSA. Unmatched junction bases numbered 7, after V lost 5 bases and J lost 3 bases. CDR3 protein: CASSPGQLYNQPQHF. The CDR3, as DNA: TGTGCCAGCAGCCCGGGACAGCTATACAATCAGCCCCAGCATTTT.

This clone was picked up a small number of times. V and J are TRBV4-1 and TRBJ1-4; 7 positions agree with TRBD1. V dropped 2 bases and J dropped 4; count of bases not matched to a gene: 7. Looked up from germline, CDR1 is MGHRA and CDR2 is YSYEKL. This CDR3 contains 16 residues. In DNA form, the CDR3 reads TGCGCCAGCAGCCAATTTCCGGACAGGTTTAATGAAAAACTGTTTTTT. This sequence encodes CASSQFPDRFNEKLFF.

The genes are TRBV5-6 and TRBJ1-6, with D possibly matching TRBD1 (6 bases). V lost 3 bases to trimming and J lost 8 bases, with 9 bases between them. Germline V gives CDR1 SGHDT, CDR2 YYEEEE. The CDR3 covers 13 residues. Written as DNA, the CDR3 is TGTGCCAGCAGCTCAGGGGACCATTCACCCCTCCACTTT. Protein product: CASSSGDHSPLHF.

The gene calls are TRBV30 and TRBJ1-6; D is ambiguous. CDR3 length: 12 amino acids. CDR1 GTSNPN and CDR2 SVGIG come from the germline V gene (reference sequence). V lost 7 bases to trimming and J lost 7 bases, with 11 bases between them. The CDR3 loop reads CALRLSNSPLHF. CDR3 in DNA: TGTGCCTTAAGACTATCCAATTCACCCCTCCACTTT.

The chain employs TRBV27 and TRBJ1-2; D perhaps matches TRBD1 (5 bases). Germline CDR1 is MNHEY and CDR2 is SMNVEV (reference sequence). V was pared by 4 bases and J by 8 bases, with 26 bases between. The CDR3 consists of 17 residues. The CDR3 region is CASSSFLKVGQAMGYTF. CDR3 coding DNA: TGTGCCAGCAGTTCCTTCTTAAAGGTGGGGCAAGCTATGGGCTACACCTTC.

The rearrangement joins TRBV9 to TRBJ2-5; D is ambiguous. The V end was cut by 0 bases, the J end by 5 bases, with 8 bases between. The CDR3 has 13 residues. CDR1 and CDR2 (germline): SGDLS, YYNGEE. The CDR3 sequence is CASSVELGETQYF. In DNA, the CDR3 is TGTGCCAGCAGCGTAGAACTCGGGGAGACCCAGTACTTC.